This TCR beta chain was captured in a study of blood T cell repertoires in COVID-19. Overall study context: Some COVID-19 samples were acute and others convalescent; all came from the United States, Italy and Spain. PBMCs, B-cell-depleted T cells, or T cells provided the cDNA or gDNA that made up the material.

The V end was cut by 3 bases, the J end by 3 bases, with 12 bases between. The germline gives CDR1 SGHKS, CDR2 YYEKEE (reference sequence). The CDR3 has 14 residues. The authors' processing: Amplification of reference gene primers was used by the study to estimate nucleated cell counts. TCRdb's copy holds only in-frame clones and misses some; the assay was immunoSEQ multiplex PCR. That table gives V, J and clone size, and the DNA gave D and trimming. The repertoire holds some 130,000 clones, 80% to 85% seen once, with around 12% in the top ten. The chain recombines TRBV5-5 with TRBJ1-2, with D unresolved. This sequence originates from a woman younger than 45 who had recovered from COVID-19. Material for sequencing was peripheral blood. The CDR3 reads CASSSLTEYYGYTF. Here the CDR3 DNA reads TGTGCCAGCAGCTCCCTAACGGAGTACTATGGCTACACCTTC.